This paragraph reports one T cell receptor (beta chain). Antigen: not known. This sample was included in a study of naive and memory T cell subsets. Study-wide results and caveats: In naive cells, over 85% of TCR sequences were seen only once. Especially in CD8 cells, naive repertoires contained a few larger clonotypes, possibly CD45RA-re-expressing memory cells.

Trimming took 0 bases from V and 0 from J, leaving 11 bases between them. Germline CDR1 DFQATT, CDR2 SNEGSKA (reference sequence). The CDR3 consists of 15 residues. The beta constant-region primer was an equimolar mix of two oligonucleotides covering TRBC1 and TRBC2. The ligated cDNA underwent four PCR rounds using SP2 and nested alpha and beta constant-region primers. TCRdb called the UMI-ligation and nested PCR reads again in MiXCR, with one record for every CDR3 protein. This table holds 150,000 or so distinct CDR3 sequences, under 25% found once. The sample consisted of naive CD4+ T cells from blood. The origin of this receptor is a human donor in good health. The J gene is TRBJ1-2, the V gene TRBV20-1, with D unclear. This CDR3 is CSARERTVTNYGYTF. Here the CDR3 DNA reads TGCAGTGCTAGAGAGCGGACGGTGACTAACTATGGCTACACCTTC.